The text below deals with one T cell receptor (beta chain). The length of the CDR3 is 14 residues. CDR1 is LNHNV, CDR2 YYDKDF, per germline (reference sequence). V lost 4 bases and J lost 2, with 12 bases in between. This sample was taken from a study of blood T cell repertoires in COVID-19. In the original analysis: Cell counts per sample came from amplifying reference gene primers. Measured with immunoSEQ multiplex PCR; TCRdb has only the in-frame clones, and not every one. Clone size and V and J calls were adopted from that table, with D and trimming inferred from the DNA. Found here are about 400,000 clones, about 89% of them singletons; the top ten hold more than 0.95%.

This clonotype was obtained from a man in his forties or fifties with acute or convalescent COVID-19. Sequenced material: peripheral blood. This chain connects TRBV15 to TRBJ2-7; D is perhaps TRBD2 (6 bases). The CDR3 coding sequence is TGTGCCACCAGCAACCGGGACTTAACCTACGAGCAGTACTTC. It specifies CATSNRDLTYEQYF.